Below, 21 T cell receptor beta chains from the same sample are listed, as sequenced in a study of T-cell reconstitution after alpha-beta-depleted transplantation in children. For TCRbeta, the library was prepared with unique molecular identifiers. Using its own MiXCR run on the PCR reads, TCRdb lists one record per CDR3 protein. The table has 15,000 to 20,000 distinct CDR3 sequences, roughly an eighth seen once. Here the sequenced sample was PBMCs, mostly from graft donor cells, taken 180 days after TCRalphabeta/CD19-depleted stem cell transplant. All receptors come from a boy under two years old who had a stem cell transplant for Wiskott-Aldrich syndrome, so the T cells may come from the graft donor.

This clonotype was counted only a few times. The chain links TRBV19 to TRBJ1-5; D is unresolved. Germline values: CDR1 LNHDA, CDR2 SQIVND (reference sequence). Trimming cost V 8 bases and J 1 base, with 12 bases left between them. The CDR3 consists of 14 residues. The CDR3 sequence: CASRKDRSNQPQHF. The CDR3 bases are TGTGCCAGTCGTAAGGATCGGAGCAATCAGCCCCAGCATTTT.

The CDR3 sequence is CSASAGVGNTEAFF. The CDR3 DNA follows: TGCAGTGCCAGCGCGGGGGTCGGGAACACTGAAGCTTTCTTT. V is TRBV20-1 and J is TRBJ1-1; a weak D match, TRBD1 (5 bases). V lost 6 bases to trimming and J lost 1 base, with 15 bases between them. This CDR3 has 14 residues. Germline V gives CDR1 DFQATT, CDR2 SNEGSKA (reference sequence).

This clonotype has just a few counts. The rearrangement links TRBV7-9 to TRBJ1-2; 9 positions agree with TRBD1. V lost 5 bases and J lost 5; bases outside the gene matches: 12. This CDR3 spans 16 amino acids. Germline CDR1 SEHNR, CDR2 FQNEAQ (reference sequence). The CDR3 sequence: CASSLELQGARYGYTF. The CDR3 nucleotides are TGTGCCAGCAGCCTGGAGTTACAGGGGGCGCGGTATGGCTACACCTTC.

This clonotype occurred a few times. This chain uses TRBV11-2 with TRBJ2-3; D is possibly TRBD2 (6 bases). This CDR3 spans 16 amino acids. Germline V CDR1 and CDR2: SGHAT, FQNNGV. Trimming removed 1 base from V and 2 bases from J, with 13 bases in between. CDR3 sequence (DNA): TGTGCCAGCAGCTTAGGGAGGGGAGGCTACACAGATACGCAGTATTTT. It codes for CASSLGRGGYTDTQYF. Full variable domain (remainder filled in from reference TRBV11-2 and TRBJ2-3): EAGVAQSPRYKIIEKRQSVAFWCNPISGHATLYWYQQILGQGPKLLIQFQNNGVVDDSQLPKDRFSAERLKGVDSTLKIQPAKLEDSAVYLCASSLGRGGYTDTQYFGPGTRLTVL.

This clonotype has a handful of counts. The V gene is TRBV6-5, the J gene TRBJ1-5; D is perhaps TRBD1 (5 bases). CDR1 is MNHEY, CDR2 SVGAGI, per germline. The V and J ends lost 1 base and 4 bases respectively, with 14 bases between them. The CDR3 is made up of 16 amino acids. The CDR3 nucleotides are TGTGCCAGCAGTTACTTGGGGCTGAGGGGTAATCAGCCCCAGCATTTT. Its translation is CASSYLGLRGNQPQHF.

This clonotype was counted only a few times. This chain links TRBV29-1 with TRBJ1-1; D is possibly TRBD1 (6 bases). The CDR3 has 15 residues. Per germline, CDR1 SQVTM and CDR2 ANQGSEA. V was clipped by 7 bases and J by 6 bases, with 24 bases between them. The CDR3 nucleotides are TGCAGCGCCATCCTAGGAGGGGGGTCGAATGCTGAAGCTTTCTTT. Translating gives CSAILGGGSNAEAFF.

The chain uses TRBV6-1 and TRBJ2-7; D is tentatively TRBD1 or TRBD2 (5 bases each). CDR3 length: 15 residues. Germline V gene lookup returns CDR1 MNHNS and CDR2 SASEGT. V lost 8 bases to trimming and J lost 2 bases, with 19 bases between them. The CDR3 spells CASSVGGAPTYEQYF. CDR3 bases: TGTGCCAGCTCAGTTGGGGGAGCTCCAACCTACGAGCAGTACTTC.

This clonotype was seen repeatedly, ten times or more. The chain couples TRBV20-1 to TRBJ2-3, with D hard to call. Germline V gives CDR1 DFQATT, CDR2 SNEGSKA (reference sequence). This CDR3 has 14 residues. V dropped 1 base and J dropped 0 bases, with 8 bases sitting between them. CDR3 bases: TGCAGTGCTAGAGGCGGTTCTAGCACAGATACGCAGTATTTT. It codes for CSARGGSSTDTQYF.

This chain connects TRBV12-3 or TRBV12-4 to TRBJ2-7, with a weak D call TRBD1 (6 bases). V was clipped by 6 bases and J by 5 bases, with 20 bases between them. CDR3 length: 15 residues. The chain's CDR3 is CASSDSGTKLDEQYF. The CDR3 nucleotides read TGTGCCAGCAGCGATTCCGGGACAAAGTTGGACGAGCAGTACTTC.

This clonotype was found a few times. The CDR3 protein is CAWSVWFSETDTQYF. As DNA, the CDR3 is TGTGCCTGGAGTGTTTGGTTTAGCGAGACAGATACGCAGTATTTT. This rearrangement joins TRBV30 to TRBJ2-3, with D tentatively TRBD2 (5 bases). Germline CDR1 reads GTSNPN; CDR2 reads SVGIG (reference sequence). This CDR3 has 15 residues. The V gene lost 0 bases and the J gene lost 3 bases, with 13 bases spanning the gap. Full variable domain (remainder filled in from reference TRBV30 and TRBJ2-3): SQTIHQWPATLVQPVGSPLSLECTVEGTSNPNLYWYRQAAGRGLQLLFYSVGIGQISSEVPQNLSASRPQDRQFILSSKKLLLSDSGFYLCAWSVWFSETDTQYFGPGTRLTVL.

The CDR3 spells CASSLSGASNQPQHF. The CDR3, as DNA: TGTGCCAGCAGCTTATCAGGGGCTAGCAATCAGCCCCAGCATTTT. The chain has TRBV7-9 and TRBJ1-5, with D possibly TRBD1 on 6 matching bases. CDR3 length: 15 residues. Germline CDR1 is SEHNR and CDR2 is FQNEAQ (reference sequence). V lost 2 bases and J lost 0, with 8 bases in between.

This clonotype came up many times. This chain connects TRBV6-5 to TRBJ2-5, with TRBD1 matching over 8 bases. Trimming removed 3 bases from V and 3 bases from J; junction bases left unmatched: 3. The CDR3 spans 14 residues. Germline CDR1 MNHEY, CDR2 SVGAGI. The CDR3 here is CASSYAGGKETQYF. CDR3 nucleotide sequence: TGTGCCAGCAGTTATGCAGGGGGCAAAGAGACCCAGTACTTC.

The chain carries TRBV20-1 and TRBJ1-5, with TRBD1 identical over 9 bases. Germline-derived CDR1 and CDR2 are DFQATT and SNEGSKA (reference sequence). V shed 5 bases, J shed 9 bases, and the junction held 8 bases outside the gene matches. The CDR3 has 13 amino acids. CDR3 in amino acids: CSAGNRGLGPQHF. The CDR3 DNA sequence: TGCAGTGCTGGGAACAGGGGGCTGGGGCCCCAGCATTTT.

CDR3 sequence: CSVSLGGTDTQYF. The DNA for the CDR3 is TGCAGCGTTTCACTAGGGGGCACAGATACGCAGTATTTT. The chain combines TRBV29-1 with TRBJ2-3, with D tentatively TRBD1 or TRBD2 (5 bases each). The germline V and J ends were trimmed by 5 bases and 1 base, with 10 bases remaining between them. This CDR3 spans 13 amino acids. CDR1 and CDR2 (germline): SQVTM, ANQGSEA.

This clonotype was observed many times. The chain carries TRBV7-9 and TRBJ2-5; unclear D gene. There are 14 residues in the CDR3. V lost 4 bases and J 0 bases, leaving 9 bases between the germline ends. Germline CDR1 reads SEHNR; CDR2 reads FQNEAQ (reference sequence). The CDR3 is CASSSRRYQETQYF. CDR3 DNA: TGTGCCAGCAGCTCTCGACGTTACCAAGAGACCCAGTACTTC.

This clonotype came up many times. The gene calls are TRBV9 and TRBJ2-1; no firm D call. Trimming removed 4 bases at V and 0 bases at J, with 8 bases between. Germline loops: CDR1 SGDLS, CDR2 YYNGEE. The CDR3 has 14 residues. CDR3 sequence reads: CASSPPSSYNEQFF. In DNA form, the CDR3 reads TGTGCCAGCAGCCCCCCCTCCTCCTACAATGAGCAGTTCTTC.

Many counts were recorded for this clonotype. V usage is TRBV5-1 and J usage is TRBJ1-2; 10 nucleotides line up with TRBD1. The trim removed 7 bases at V and 4 bases at J, leaving 13 bases unmatched. This CDR3 is 16 amino acids long. CDR1 and CDR2 from the germline V gene are SGHRS and YFSETQ. This chain's CDR3 is CASRRDRGRGGYGYTF. CDR3 in DNA: TGCGCCAGCCGTAGGGACAGGGGAAGAGGGGGCTATGGCTACACCTTC.

This clonotype was recorded many times. This chain links TRBV20-1 with TRBJ2-3, with TRBD2 matching 9 bases. The CDR3 is made up of 14 amino acids. The germline V gene encodes CDR1 DFQATT and CDR2 SNEGSKA (reference sequence). V dropped 1 base and J dropped 6; count of bases not matched to a gene: 5. The CDR3 sequence is CSARVSSGSDTQYF. The CDR3 DNA sequence: TGCAGTGCTAGAGTCAGTAGCGGGAGCGATACGCAGTATTTT.

V and J are TRBV20-1 and TRBJ1-5; maybe TRBD1 (6 bases). From germline, CDR1 is DFQATT and CDR2 SNEGSKA (reference sequence). This CDR3 has 17 residues. Trimming removed 7 bases from V and 0 bases from J, with 22 bases in between. CDR3 coding DNA: TGCAGTGTACAGGGTTCTGTAGGTGTGGGTAGCAATCAGCCCCAGCATTTT. This encodes CSVQGSVGVGSNQPQHF.

This clonotype was seen a handful of times. A much bigger clone sits one base away, suggesting this may be a read error. The chain links TRBV20-1 to TRBJ2-4; 7 nucleotides match TRBD1. The CDR3 length is 12 residues. The germline CDR1 and CDR2 sequences are DFQATT and SNEGSKA (reference sequence). The CDR3 spells CSAGELDRRKYF. CDR3 sequence (DNA): TGCAGTGCTGGAGAATTGGACAGGAGAAAGTACTTC.

This clonotype occurred a few times. The chain combines TRBV6-2 or TRBV6-3 with TRBJ2-7, with 7 bases matching TRBD1. V lost 5 bases and J lost 5; bases outside the gene matches: 9. The CDR3 contains 14 residues. Germline values: CDR1 MNHEY, CDR2 SVGEGT. The CDR3 region is CASSPEGGSDEQYF. The CDR3, as DNA: TGTGCCAGCAGTCCAGAAGGGGGCAGTGACGAGCAGTACTTC.